Shown below are 9 T cell receptor beta chains from a single sample sequenced in a study of blood T cell repertoires in COVID-19. The protocol was immunoSEQ multiplex PCR, while the TCRdb copy is restricted to in-frame clones and leaves out a portion. The data hold about 210,000 clones, with 85% observed a single time. The sequenced sample was peripheral blood. The source is a man in his fifties or sixties with COVID-19, enrolled during active disease.

The sample holds many counts of this clone. The chain combines TRBV19 with TRBJ1-2; D not resolved. V was pared by 1 base and J by 7 bases, with 10 bases between. CDR3 length: 13 amino acids. The germline V gene encodes CDR1 LNHDA and CDR2 SQIVND (reference sequence). The CDR3 nucleotides are TGTGCCAGTAGTATAGCCGGGATAGGTGGCTACACCTTC. It translates to CASSIAGIGGYTF.

The chain has TRBV18 and TRBJ2-2; TRBD2 aligns across 10 bases. V lost 2 bases, J lost 3 bases, and 9 bases stayed unmatched. Per germline, CDR1 KGHSH and CDR2 LQKENI. The CDR3 is made up of 18 amino acids. CDR3 region: CASSPRLAGATDTGELFF. In DNA form, the CDR3 reads TGTGCCAGCTCACCAAGGCTAGCGGGGGCCACGGACACCGGGGAGCTGTTTTTT. Together with reference TRBV18 and TRBJ2-2, the CDR3 gives the full variable domain: NAGVMQNPRHLVRRRGQEARLRCSPMKGHSHVYWYRQLPEEGLKFMVYLQKENIIDESGMPKERFSAEFPKEGPSILRIQQVVRGDSAAYFCASSPRLAGATDTGELFFGEGSRLTVL.

The chain is built from TRBV7-9 and TRBJ2-3, with 9 bases matching TRBD2. The germline CDR1 and CDR2 sequences are SEHNR and FQNEAQ (reference sequence). This CDR3 comprises 16 residues. V gave up 1 base and J gave up 2 bases; unmatched junction bases: 4. CDR3 DNA sequence: TGTGCCAGCAGCTTAGGTAGCGGGGGAAACACAGATACGCAGTATTTT. Translated, it gives CASSLGSGGNTDTQYF.

The V call is TRBV27, the J call TRBJ1-6; 11 nucleotides line up with TRBD1. J lost 1 base, V lost 4 bases, and 3 bases had no gene match. The CDR3 runs 17 residues. The germline CDR1 and CDR2 sequences are MNHEY and SMNVEV (reference sequence). In DNA, the CDR3 is TGTGCCAGCAGTTCCGGACAGGGGGCTTCCTATAATTCACCCCTCCACTTT. This gives the protein CASSSGQGASYNSPLHF.

This chain connects TRBV6-2 or TRBV6-3 to TRBJ1-2; a weak D match, TRBD1 (5 bases). The ends were cut back, 2 bases at V and 5 bases at J, with 9 bases in the middle. Germline V gene lookup returns CDR1 MNHEY and CDR2 SVGEGT. CDR3 size: 13 residues. Here the CDR3 DNA reads TGTGCCAGCAGTTACAACAGGCCTTATGGCTACACCTTC. This encodes CASSYNRPYGYTF.

V usage is TRBV10-3 and J usage is TRBJ2-1, with TRBD1 matching 11 bases. The CDR3 is made up of 16 amino acids. Germline CDR1 ENHRY, CDR2 SYGVKD. The ends lost 3 bases at V and 7 bases at J; junction bases unmatched: 8. The CDR3 DNA sequence: TGTGCCATCAGTGAAATGGACAGGGGGCGAGGAAATGAGCAGTTCTTC. It yields the protein CAISEMDRGRGNEQFF.

This chain uses TRBV11-3 with TRBJ2-7, with D maybe TRBD2 (6 bases). This CDR3 has 13 residues. Germline loops: CDR1 SGHNT, CDR2 YENEEA. Trimming removed 5 bases at V and 6 bases at J, with 14 bases between. In nucleotides, the CDR3 is TGTGCCAGCAGCAAGGAGGGGAGTCGCGAGCAGTACTTC. Protein sequence: CASSKEGSREQYF.

This chain connects TRBV30 to TRBJ2-5; 8 bases align to TRBD2. Germline assignment: CDR1 GTSNPN and CDR2 SVGIG (reference sequence). Germline trimming cut 3 bases from V and 0 bases from J; bases unmatched to any gene: 0. The CDR3 covers 13 residues. The CDR3 loop is CAWRRGDQETQYF. The CDR3 DNA is TGTGCCTGGAGGCGGGGGGACCAAGAGACCCAGTACTTC.

This sequence joins TRBV7-9 and TRBJ1-5, with TRBD1 as a possible D gene (5 bases). V was cut by 2 bases and J by 8 bases, with 16 bases left in between. Germline V gives CDR1 SEHNR, CDR2 FQNEAQ (reference sequence). This CDR3 region has 15 residues. CDR3 sequence reads: CASSLTGRAREPQHF. The CDR3 region has the DNA TGTGCCAGCAGCTTAACAGGCAGGGCAAGGGAGCCCCAGCATTTT.